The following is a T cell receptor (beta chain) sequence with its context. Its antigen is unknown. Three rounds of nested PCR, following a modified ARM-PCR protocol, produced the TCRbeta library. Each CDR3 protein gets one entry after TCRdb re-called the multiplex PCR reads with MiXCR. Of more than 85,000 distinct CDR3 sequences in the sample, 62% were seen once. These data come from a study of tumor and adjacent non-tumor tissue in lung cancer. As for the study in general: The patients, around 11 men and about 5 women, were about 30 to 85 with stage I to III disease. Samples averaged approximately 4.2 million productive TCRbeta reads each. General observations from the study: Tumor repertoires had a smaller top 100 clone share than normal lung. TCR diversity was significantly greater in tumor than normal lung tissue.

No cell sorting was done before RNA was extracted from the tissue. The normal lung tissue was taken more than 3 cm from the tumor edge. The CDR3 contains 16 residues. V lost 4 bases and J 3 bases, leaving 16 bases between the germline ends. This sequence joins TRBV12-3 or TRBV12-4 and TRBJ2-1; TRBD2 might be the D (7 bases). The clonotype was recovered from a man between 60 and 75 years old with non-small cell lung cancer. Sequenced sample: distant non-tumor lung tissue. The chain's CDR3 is CASSSEGGPIYNEQFF. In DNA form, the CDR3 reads TGTGCCAGCAGTTCTGAGGGGGGGCCGATCTACAATGAGCAGTTCTTC.